This TCR beta chain came from a study of regulatory T cells in long-lasting Graves disease. Whole-study findings and limits: Analyses excluded thyroid tissue, covering peripheral blood alone.

This clonotype has at least ten counts. Its target is not known. As to time point: newly diagnosed GD, antithyroid drugs for less than 3 months. From PBMCs, RNA was extracted and then used to make the TCR library. Libraries of TCR beta came from iRepertoire HTBI primers plus Arm-PCR of CDR3 regions. From the multiplex PCR reads, TCRdb called clonotypes with MiXCR, one entry per CDR3 protein. The sample has 520,000 or so distinct CDR3 sequences; around 11% are singletons. The length of the CDR3 is 14 residues. Trimming shortened V by 7 bases and J by 0 bases, and 13 bases separated the two germline ends. The same data also went into a second study, on T cells in Graves' hyperthyroidism and ophthalmopathy.

The sequence was obtained from a woman aged 30 to 39 with Graves disease. The V call is TRBV12-3 or TRBV12-4, the J call TRBJ2-7; D remains ambiguous. The specimen comprised peripheral blood mononuclear cells (PBMCs), sampled at new diagnosis, from a patient treated with antithyroid drugs. CDR3 DNA sequence: TGTGCCAGCAAGGTCCTCACCAGCTCCTACGAGCAGTACTTC. Residues: CASKVLTSSYEQYF.